This TCR beta chain comes out of a study of blood T cells in healthy people across ages (dated by TCRdb to between 2015 and 2017). For the wider study: In model experiments, template switching captured roughly one uniquely barcoded TCR beta cDNA molecule for every two T cells. The study measured age-related changes in TCR beta repertoire diversity using deep sequencing normalized with unique cDNA molecular identifiers. Four age groups were formed from the donors: young (average approximately 15 years), middle-aged (around 37), aged (approximately 60) and long-lived (around 82). To avoid experimental bias, donors of different ages were spread randomly across the sequencing lanes. Two additional independent replicas of 1 million unique cDNA reads from the same blood draw were analyzed for two donors (one aged 18 to 29 and one aged 80 or older).

Here is what the overall study found, with its caveats: Estimates of total diversity based on one million sequenced T cells were regarded as lower bounds and as underestimates. Compared with the aged group, the long-lived group had more naive CD4+ T cells, fewer expanded clones and increased TCR diversity, a pattern suggesting age selection. As age increased, observed TCR beta diversity per million T cells dropped in a roughly linear way, and a significant reduction was already evident by age roughly 36. Bulk unsorted PBMC profiling prevented conclusive comparison of naive and antigen-experienced compartments. A strong correlation was found between observed TCR beta diversity and the percentage of naive T cells measured by flow cytometry. Donor CMV infection status was unknown, potentially confounding age-related changes in expanded clonotypes.

Libraries came from 5' RACE. The instrument was an Illumina HiSeq 2500. A second PCR of roughly 7 to 11 cycles was performed with a sample-barcoded 5' primer and a J-beta primer mix. A template-switch 5' adaptor carrying 12 random nucleotides introduced a unique molecular identifier onto each TCR beta cDNA molecule. At least 2.5 million CDR3-containing paired-end reads were obtained from each sample. The Mint cDNA synthesis kit, primed by a TRBC-specific oligonucleotide, was used to synthesize first-strand cDNA from all RNA. All cDNA was treated with uracil-DNA glycosylase and then went through a first 18-cycle PCR with the universal primers M1SS and BC2_uni_R. Concerning the study's data processing: Each sample was normalized by randomly selecting 1 million high-quality reads, each carrying a distinct molecular identifier. Instead of being binned into consensus sequences, reads with shared molecular identifiers were discarded. MiTCR, set to a Q25 quality threshold and the strictest error-elimination algorithm, was used for CDR3 identification, clonotype clustering and error correction. A nonparametric unseen species model with Euler transformation was used to estimate a lower bound on total TCR beta diversity. The public reads were reanalyzed by TCRdb: fastp trimming at Q25, MiXCR alignment, in-frame beta chains only. For every CDR3 protein sequence, its rows merge into one entry that carries the most common genes and DNA. TCRdb's processing, not the study's, gives the V and J calls here. This sample has 1.5 million to 2 million distinct CDR3 sequences in its table, and 49% of those were observed once. Around 2.1% of the sample lies in the top ten.

The 40 or so donors, aged 6 to 90 years, were systemically healthy Caucasian individuals from Russia. About 10 milliliters of peripheral blood were collected from each donor into EDTA-treated Vacutainer tubes. Ficoll-Paque density-gradient centrifugation was used to isolate PBMCs, with at least 7 million obtained per sample. Total RNA was extracted from PBMCs with Trizol reagent, with at least 5.5 micrograms obtained per sample. Naive CD45RAhigh/CD27high T cell percentages were measured by flow cytometry on a PBMC aliquot from every donor. For CDR1 and CDR2, the germline V gene (reference sequence) lists DFQATT and SNEGSKA. V was cut back by 5 bases and J by 2 bases, leaving a gap of 12 bases between them. Inclusive of the bounding cysteine and phenylalanine, the CDR3 is 13 residues long. The kept DNA is CDR3 alone, 39 bases in frame from the first base. This clonotype showed up just once. This receptor's antigen is unknown. No much larger clonotype is one base removed from it; base qualities were not supplied.

This receptor was taken from a woman in her 40s in good health. Sequenced: blood. The chain couples TRBV20-1 to TRBJ2-5, with an unclear D gene assignment. The CDR3 protein: CSAPAERQETQYF. The DNA sequence follows: TGCAGTGCTCCCGCAGAGAGGCAAGAGACCCAGTACTTC.